This TCR beta chain was recovered during a study of graft-versus-host responses after intestinal transplantation. About the study: Each recipient received a multivisceral, liver-intestinal, or isolated intestinal graft.

A word on this clone: Its specificity is not known.

The study, taken as a whole, reports: Among recipient marrow samples, GvH clones were found; some appeared first in ileum or blood. High graft-versus-host to host-versus-graft clonal ratios were found in allografts of patients who had graft-donor T cell macrochimerism. Circulating GvH clone levels at their peak were associated with HvG declines (early post-transplant).

Both intraepithelial and lamina propria lymphocytes were released by processing graft tissue. Some clones are missing from TCRdb's copy, which holds only in-frame ones; the method was immunoSEQ multiplex PCR. The repertoire has about a thousand clones, 84% of them found once; the top ten carry roughly 20%. CDR3 size: 14 residues. Germline values: CDR1 SNHLY, CDR2 FYNNEI. Trimming took 11 bases from V and 2 from J; bases not matched to a gene: 8. The chain links TRBV2 to TRBJ2-3; 9 bases fit TRBD2. The sequencing here drew on ileum tissue, taken about 110 days after intestinal transplant. This clonotype was sampled from a human patient who received an intestinal transplant, so some T cells may come from the graft donor. The CDR3 nucleotides read TGTGCCTCCCAAGGCGGGAGGGACACAGATACGCAGTATTTT. Protein: CASQGGRDTDTQYF. The variable domain in full, completed from reference TRBV2 and TRBJ2-3, reads EPEVTQTPSHQVTQMGQEVILRCVPISNHLYFYWYRQILGQKVEFLVSFYNNEISEKSEIFDDQFSVERPDGSNFTLKIRSTKLEDSAMYFCASQGGRDTDTQYFGPGTRLTVL.